Each of the 23 T cell receptor beta chains below was sequenced from the same sample in a study of blood T cell repertoires in COVID-19. Measured with immunoSEQ multiplex PCR; TCRdb has only the in-frame clones, and not every one. The sample consists of tens of thousands of clones, about 90% of them appearing once. What was sequenced was peripheral blood. These receptors were taken from a human donor in a cohort sampled during active COVID-19.

The gene calls are TRBV7-2 and TRBJ2-1, with 12 bases lining up with TRBD2. The CDR3 contains 13 residues. V lost 11 bases, J lost 5 bases, and 4 bases stayed unmatched. The V gene's germline CDR1 is SGHTA and CDR2 FQGNSA. In nucleotides, the CDR3 is TGTGCCGGAGGACTAGCGGGGAACAATGAGCAGTTCTTC. It encodes CAGGLAGNNEQFF.

V is TRBV12-3 or TRBV12-4 and J is TRBJ1-2, with D unresolved. Trimming stripped 1 base from V and 4 bases from J, with 7 bases between. The CDR3 is made up of 13 amino acids. CDR3: CASSLGGAYGYTF. In nucleotides, the CDR3 is TGTGCCAGCAGTTTAGGCGGCGCCTATGGCTACACCTTC.

DNA of the CDR3: TGTGCCAGCAGTACGGACACGGGGGGTGGCTACTATGGCTACACCTTC. Translation gives CASSTDTGGGYYGYTF. The chain is built from TRBV6-2 or TRBV6-3 and TRBJ1-2; tentatively, D is TRBD1 (5 bases). This CDR3 is built from 16 residues. CDR1 MNHEY and CDR2 SVGEGT come from the germline V gene. V gave up 5 bases and J gave up 3 bases, with 19 bases separating them.

The CDR3: CASGGGTYEQYV. In DNA form, the CDR3 reads TGTGCCAGCGGGGGAGGGACCTACGAGCAGTACGTC. The rearrangement uses TRBV6-5 and TRBJ2-7; the match to TRBD2 covers 7 bases. The CDR3 is 12 residues long. CDR1 is MNHEY and CDR2 is SVGAGI in the germline V gene. V was clipped by 8 bases and J by 2 bases; unmatched bases: 3.

V and J are TRBV11-2 and TRBJ2-5, with D possibly matching TRBD2 (6 bases). CDR1 and CDR2 from the germline V gene are SGHAT and FQNNGV. V shed 2 bases and J shed 4 bases, with 8 bases lying between them. CDR3 size: 13 residues. This CDR3 is CASSLPGLETQYF. The CDR3 DNA follows: TGTGCCAGCAGCTTACCGGGACTAGAGACCCAGTACTTC.

This clone has only one observation. V gene TRBV18 combines with J gene TRBJ2-7, with 7 bases lining up with TRBD2. From germline, CDR1 is KGHSH and CDR2 LQKENI. V shed 3 bases, J shed 7 bases, and the junction held 6 bases outside the gene matches. CDR3 size: 13 residues. This CDR3 reads CASSPRPGGEQYV. The CDR3 coding sequence is TGTGCCAGCTCACCTAGGCCCGGGGGGGAGCAGTACGTC.

The chain recombines TRBV4-2 with TRBJ1-1; TRBD1 might be the D (5 bases). CDR3 length: 14 residues. Trimming took 0 bases from V and 0 from J, leaving 5 bases between them. Germline lookup yields CDR1 LGHNA and CDR2 YNFKEQ. The CDR3 protein is CASSQEQVNTEAFF. The CDR3 DNA reads TGTGCCAGCAGCCAAGAACAGGTGAACACTGAAGCTTTCTTT.

V is TRBV19 and J is TRBJ1-2; 7 nucleotides align to TRBD1. Germline CDR1 is LNHDA and CDR2 is SQIVND (reference sequence). Trimming at V came to 4 bases and at J to 3 bases, leaving 5 bases not matched to a gene. This CDR3 spans 14 amino acids. The CDR3 DNA reads as TGTGCCAGTAGTAGATCGGACAGGTACTATGGCTACACCTTC. This translates into CASSRSDRYYGYTF.

V and J are TRBV6-1 and TRBJ2-1, with TRBD2 matching over 9 bases. The CDR3 has 16 residues. V trimming: 3 bases; J trimming: 2 bases; junction bases outside the gene matches: 5. Germline CDR1 is MNHNS and CDR2 is SASEGT. CDR3 DNA sequence: TGTGCCAGCAGTGAGAATATAGCGGGGGCCTACAATGAGCAGTTCTTC. Its protein product is CASSENIAGAYNEQFF.

The chain recombines TRBV5-1 with TRBJ2-5; D gene unclear. Germline V lookup: CDR1 SGHRS, CDR2 YFSETQ. V gave up 3 bases and J gave up 3 bases, with 12 bases separating them. This CDR3 region has 14 residues. The CDR3 DNA sequence: TGCGCCAGCAGCTCCGGGTGGAGTGAAGAGACCCAGTACTTC. Translated: CASSSGWSEETQYF.

The chain carries TRBV24-1 and TRBJ1-1; D is perhaps TRBD1 (5 bases). V gave up 3 bases and J gave up 4 bases, with 5 bases separating them. The CDR3 contains 12 residues. Germline CDR1 KGHDR, CDR2 SFDVKD. The CDR3 DNA reads as TGTGCCACCAGTGATAGGGGCACTGAAGCTTTCTTT. Amino acids: CATSDRGTEAFF.

The CDR3 bases are TGTGCCATTAGGACAGGACCAAACACTGAAGCTTTCTTT. It yields the protein CAIRTGPNTEAFF. V gene TRBV10-3 combines with J gene TRBJ1-1, with 7 bases matching TRBD1. The V gene end was trimmed by 9 bases and the J gene end by 2 bases; junction bases not matched to a gene: 6. There are 13 residues in the CDR3. The germline CDR1 and CDR2 sequences are ENHRY and SYGVKD.

V and J are TRBV6-4 and TRBJ2-3, with 7 bases that match TRBD2. J was trimmed by 1 base and V by 3 bases; bases with no gene match: 1. From germline, CDR1 is MRHNA and CDR2 SNTAGT. CDR3 length: 14 amino acids. DNA for the CDR3: TGTGCCAGCAGTGAAACTAGCGGCACAGATACGCAGTATTTT. Its protein product is CASSETSGTDTQYF.

This rearrangement joins TRBV6-5 to TRBJ2-7; 13 nucleotides align to TRBD2. CDR1 and CDR2 from the germline V gene are MNHEY and SVGAGI. The ends lost 6 bases at V and 6 bases at J; junction bases unmatched: 8. CDR3 length: 15 amino acids. The CDR3 sequence: CASRPLAGGPGEQYV. The CDR3 DNA sequence: TGTGCCAGCAGGCCACTAGCGGGAGGGCCGGGCGAGCAGTACGTC.

This clone came up once. The chain recombines TRBV18 with TRBJ1-4, with TRBD1 matching over 8 bases. After removal of 5 bases from V and 8 bases from J, the junction contained 13 bases not matched to a gene. This CDR3 is 16 amino acids long. Germline V lookup: CDR1 KGHSH, CDR2 LQKENI. The CDR3 loop reads CASSTNGAGGAEKLFF. In DNA form, the CDR3 reads TGTGCCAGCTCAACTAACGGCGCAGGGGGCGCCGAAAAACTGTTTTTT.

The chain has TRBV7-6 and TRBJ2-1; 14 nucleotides agree with TRBD2. This CDR3 is built from 19 residues. Germline assignment: CDR1 SGHVS and CDR2 FNYEAQ. With 5 bases clipped from V and 0 bases from J, the junction kept 9 bases outside the gene matches. The CDR3 region is CASSPPHGTSGSSYNEQFF. The CDR3 nucleotides are TGTGCCAGCAGCCCCCCTCACGGGACTAGCGGGAGCTCCTACAATGAGCAGTTCTTC.

V and J are TRBV5-1 and TRBJ2-5; tentative D call: TRBD2 (5 bases). Trimming removed 0 bases from V and 5 bases from J, with 11 bases in between. The germline V gene has CDR1 SGHRS and CDR2 YFSETQ. The CDR3 has 14 residues. As DNA, the CDR3 is TGCGCCAGCAGCTTGGCCGGACTCGGGGAGACCCAGTACTTC. Translation: CASSLAGLGETQYF.

The rearrangement links TRBV13 to TRBJ1-1; TRBD1 matches at 7 bases. This CDR3 is built from 14 residues. After removal of 1 base from V and 4 bases from J, the junction contained 3 bases not matched to a gene. Germline V gene lookup returns CDR1 PRHDT and CDR2 FYEKMQ (reference sequence). CDR3 DNA sequence: TGTGCCAGCAGCTTAGCACAGGGGCCCACTGAAGCTTTCTTT. As protein: CASSLAQGPTEAFF.

The gene calls are TRBV19 and TRBJ2-1; the D gene is possibly TRBD1 (6 bases). Between the trimmed V and J ends, which lost 1 base and 8 bases, there was a span of 12 bases. From germline, CDR1 is LNHDA and CDR2 SQIVND (reference sequence). The CDR3 length is 14 residues. In nucleotides, the CDR3 is TGTGCCAGTAGTATAGGCCTGGGGACATATGAGCAGTTCTTC. This codes for CASSIGLGTYEQFF.

A single count supports this clone. The chain is built from TRBV5-1 and TRBJ2-1; TRBD2 aligns across 7 bases. Germline loops: CDR1 SGHRS, CDR2 YFSETQ. This CDR3 is built from 15 residues. V gave up 3 bases and J gave up 9 bases; unmatched junction bases: 12. The CDR3 DNA follows: TGCGCCAGCAGCTCCCGACTAGCCGGAGCACCTGAGCAGTTCTTC. Encoded protein: CASSSRLAGAPEQFF.

This clone showed up just once. The V and J genes are TRBV21-1 and TRBJ2-7; no DNA check was done on the table's D call, TRBD1. TRBV21-1 counts as a pseudogene. This CDR3 has 17 residues. The DNA for the CDR3 is TGTGCCAGCAGCAAAGCAGGTATCCGGGACAAAGCCTTGGAGCAGTACGTC. It encodes CASSKAGIRDKALEQYV.

In this sample, this clone turned up once. Other DNA sequences in the same sample also yield this CDR3. The chain recombines TRBV7-2 with TRBJ2-1, with a tentative D call TRBD2 (5 bases). The CDR3 covers 15 residues. V was shortened by 1 base and J by 0 bases, with 7 bases between the two germline ends. Germline V CDR1 and CDR2: SGHTA, FQGNSA. The CDR3 DNA reads as TGTGCCAGCAGCTTAGGAGGGCCCTCCTACAATGAGCAGTTCTTC. Amino acid sequence: CASSLGGPSYNEQFF.

This rearrangement joins TRBV12-3 or TRBV12-4 to TRBJ1-4, with 8 bases that match TRBD1. V was pared by 5 bases and J by 8 bases, with 4 bases of the junction left unmatched. The CDR3 length is 13 residues. The CDR3 reads CASSPRTGEKLFF. As DNA, the CDR3 is TGTGCCAGCAGTCCCCGGACAGGGGAAAAACTGTTTTTT.